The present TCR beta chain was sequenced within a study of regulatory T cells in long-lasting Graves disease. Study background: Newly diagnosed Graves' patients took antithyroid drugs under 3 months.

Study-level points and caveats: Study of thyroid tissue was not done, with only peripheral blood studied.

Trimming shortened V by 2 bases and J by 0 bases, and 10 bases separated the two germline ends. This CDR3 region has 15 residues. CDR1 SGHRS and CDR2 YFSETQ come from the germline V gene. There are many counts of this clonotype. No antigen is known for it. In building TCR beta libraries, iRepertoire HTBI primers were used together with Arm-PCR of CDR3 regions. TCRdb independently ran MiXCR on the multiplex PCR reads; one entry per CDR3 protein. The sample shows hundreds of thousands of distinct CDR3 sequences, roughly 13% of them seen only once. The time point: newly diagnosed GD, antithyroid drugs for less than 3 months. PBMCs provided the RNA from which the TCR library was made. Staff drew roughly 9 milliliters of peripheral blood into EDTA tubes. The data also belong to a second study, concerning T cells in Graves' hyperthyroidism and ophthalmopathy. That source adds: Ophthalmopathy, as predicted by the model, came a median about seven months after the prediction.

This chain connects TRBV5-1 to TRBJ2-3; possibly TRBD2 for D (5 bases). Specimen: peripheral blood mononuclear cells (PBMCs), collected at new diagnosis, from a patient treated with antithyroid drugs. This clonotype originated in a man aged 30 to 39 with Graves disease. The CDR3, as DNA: TGCGCCAGCAGCTTCGTCGAGCGGAGCACAGATACGCAGTATTTT. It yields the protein CASSFVERSTDTQYF. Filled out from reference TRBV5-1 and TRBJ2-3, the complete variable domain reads KAGVTQTPRYLIKTRGQQVTLSCSPISGHRSVSWYQQTPGQGLQFLFEYFSETQRNKGNFPGRFSGRQFSNSRSEMNVSTLELGDSALYLCASSFVERSTDTQYFGPGTRLTVL.